A single T cell receptor beta chain is shown here with its context. What it binds is unknown. This sample was taken from a study of Ad26.COV2.S vaccination and SARS-CoV-2 variants. Overall study: The vaccine Ad26.COV2.S was put into the muscle once, or twice with 56 days between.

Sequenced by immunoSEQ multiplex PCR; TCRdb stores in-frame clones only, minus some. Of hundreds of thousands of clones listed, roughly 90% are singletons. The V and J ends lost 0 bases and 9 bases, in that order; junction bases with no gene match: 9. Germline assignment: CDR1 LGHDT and CDR2 YNNKEL (reference sequence). The CDR3 runs 17 residues. Treatment given: about 20 received Ad26.COV2.S at low or high dose, single or two shots; several received placebo; per-sample allocation not given. Collection of the samples took place on day 63 after the first injection of vaccine or placebo. The donor's status was that of an adult aged 18-55 years in Boston. General observations from the study: Spike-specific TCR breadth in vaccine recipients exceeded that seen in placebo recipients. Substantial response breadth was reportedly seen for spike-specific CD8+ and CD4+ T cells after vaccination.

Specimen: peripheral blood, collected in a trial of Ad26.COV2.S vaccine versus placebo. This TCR came from a person between 18 and 65 years old who received the Ad26.COV2.S COVID-19 vaccine or a placebo. The genes are TRBV3-1 (or the pseudogene TRBV3-2) and TRBJ1-6, with 9 bases that match TRBD1. As DNA, the CDR3 is TGTGCCAGCAGCCAAGAATGGGGACAGGGAACGGGTTCACCCCTCCACTTT. It codes for CASSQEWGQGTGSPLHF.